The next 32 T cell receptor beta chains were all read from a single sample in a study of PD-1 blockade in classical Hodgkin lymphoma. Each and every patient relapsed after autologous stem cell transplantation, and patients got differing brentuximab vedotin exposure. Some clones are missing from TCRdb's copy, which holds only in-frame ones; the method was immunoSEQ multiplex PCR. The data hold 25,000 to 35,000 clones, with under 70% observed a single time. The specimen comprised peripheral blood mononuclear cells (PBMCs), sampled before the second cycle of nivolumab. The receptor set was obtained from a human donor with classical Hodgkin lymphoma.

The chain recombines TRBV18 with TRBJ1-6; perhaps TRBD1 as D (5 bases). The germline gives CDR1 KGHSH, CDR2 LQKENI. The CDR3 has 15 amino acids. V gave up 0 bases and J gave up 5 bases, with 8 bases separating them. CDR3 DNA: TGTGCCAGCTCACCACCTGTAGGGGATAATTCACCCCTCCACTTT. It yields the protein CASSPPVGDNSPLHF.

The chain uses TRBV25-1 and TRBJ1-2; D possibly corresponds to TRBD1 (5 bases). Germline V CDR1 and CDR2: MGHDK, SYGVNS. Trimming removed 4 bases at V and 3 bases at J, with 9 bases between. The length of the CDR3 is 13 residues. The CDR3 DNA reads TGTGCCAGCAGTGCACAGGAGCACTATGGCTACACCTTC. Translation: CASSAQEHYGYTF.

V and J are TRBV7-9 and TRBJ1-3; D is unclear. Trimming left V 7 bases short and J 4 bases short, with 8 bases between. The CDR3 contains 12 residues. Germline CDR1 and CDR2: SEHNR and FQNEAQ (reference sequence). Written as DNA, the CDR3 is TGTGCCAGCACCAGGTGGGGAAACACCATATATTTT. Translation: CASTRWGNTIYF.

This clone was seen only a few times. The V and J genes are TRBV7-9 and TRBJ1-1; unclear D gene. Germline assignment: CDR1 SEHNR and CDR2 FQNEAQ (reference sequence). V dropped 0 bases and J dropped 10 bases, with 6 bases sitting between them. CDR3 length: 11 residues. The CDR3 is CASSLAGRAFF. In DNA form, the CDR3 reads TGTGCCAGCAGCTTAGCAGGGAGAGCTTTCTTT.

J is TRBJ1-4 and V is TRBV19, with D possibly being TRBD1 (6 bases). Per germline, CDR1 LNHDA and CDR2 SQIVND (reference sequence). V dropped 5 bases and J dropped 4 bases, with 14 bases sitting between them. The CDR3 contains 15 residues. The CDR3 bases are TGTGCCAGTAGTCAACGACAGGTAGATAATGAAAAACTGTTTTTT. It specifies CASSQRQVDNEKLFF.

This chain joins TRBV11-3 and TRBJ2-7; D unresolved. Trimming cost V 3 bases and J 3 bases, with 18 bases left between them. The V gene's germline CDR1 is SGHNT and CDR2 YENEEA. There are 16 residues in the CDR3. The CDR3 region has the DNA TGTGCCAGCAGCTTGGTCGTTCCCTGGTGGGTCTACGAGCAGTACTTC. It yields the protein CASSLVVPWWVYEQYF.

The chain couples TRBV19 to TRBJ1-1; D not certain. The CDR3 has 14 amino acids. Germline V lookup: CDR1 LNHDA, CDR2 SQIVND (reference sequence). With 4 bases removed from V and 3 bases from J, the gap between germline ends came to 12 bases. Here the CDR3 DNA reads TGTGCCAGTAGTAACGCAAGGCAGGACACTGAAGCTTTCTTT. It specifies CASSNARQDTEAFF.

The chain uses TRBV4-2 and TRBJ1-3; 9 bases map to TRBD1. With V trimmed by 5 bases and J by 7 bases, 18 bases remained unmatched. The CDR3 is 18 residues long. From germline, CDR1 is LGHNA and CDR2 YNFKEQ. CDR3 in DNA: TGTGCCAGCAGCTTGACCGGGACAGGGAACGACCGTGCGAACACCATATATTTT. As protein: CASSLTGTGNDRANTIYF.

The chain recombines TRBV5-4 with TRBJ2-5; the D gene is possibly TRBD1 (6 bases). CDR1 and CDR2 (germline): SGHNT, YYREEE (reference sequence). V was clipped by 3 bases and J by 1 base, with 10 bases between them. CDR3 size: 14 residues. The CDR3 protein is CASSSGQSQETQYF. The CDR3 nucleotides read TGTGCCAGCAGCTCCGGACAGAGCCAAGAGACCCAGTACTTC.

In DNA form, the CDR3 reads TGTGCCAGCAACGGGACGGAAAAACTGTTTTTT. It specifies CASNGTEKLFF. The J gene is TRBJ1-4, the V gene TRBV6-5; D possibly corresponds to TRBD1 (5 bases). Germline CDR1 and CDR2: MNHEY and SVGAGI. The CDR3 extends over 11 amino acids. V lost 7 bases to trimming and J lost 8 bases, with 8 bases between them.

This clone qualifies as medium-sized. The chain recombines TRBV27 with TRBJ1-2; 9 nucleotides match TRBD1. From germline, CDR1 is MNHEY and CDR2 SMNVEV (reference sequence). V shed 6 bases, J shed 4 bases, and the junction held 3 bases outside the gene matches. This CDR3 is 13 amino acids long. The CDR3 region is CASRGQGGYGYTF. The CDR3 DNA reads TGTGCCAGCAGGGGACAGGGCGGCTATGGCTACACCTTC.

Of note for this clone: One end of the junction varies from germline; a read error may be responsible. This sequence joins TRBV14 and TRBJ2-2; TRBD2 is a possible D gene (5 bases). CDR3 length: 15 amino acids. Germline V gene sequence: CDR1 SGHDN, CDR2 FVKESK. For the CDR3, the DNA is TGTGCCAGCATCCTAAGGGTATTCGAAAACCGGGGAGCTGTTTTT. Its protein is CASILRVFENRGAVF.

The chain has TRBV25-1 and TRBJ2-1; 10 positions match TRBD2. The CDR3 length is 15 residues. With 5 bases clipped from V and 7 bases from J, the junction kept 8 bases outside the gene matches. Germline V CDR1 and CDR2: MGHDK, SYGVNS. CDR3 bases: TGTGCCAGCAGTCCTTTTGAAGCGGGAGGGAATGAGCAGTTCTTC. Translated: CASSPFEAGGNEQFF.

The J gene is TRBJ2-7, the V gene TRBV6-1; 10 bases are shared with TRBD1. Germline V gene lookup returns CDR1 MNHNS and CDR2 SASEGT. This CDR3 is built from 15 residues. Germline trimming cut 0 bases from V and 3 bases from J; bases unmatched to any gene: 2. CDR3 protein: CASSEAGQGFYEQYF. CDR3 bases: TGTGCCAGCAGTGAAGCGGGACAGGGGTTCTACGAGCAGTACTTC.

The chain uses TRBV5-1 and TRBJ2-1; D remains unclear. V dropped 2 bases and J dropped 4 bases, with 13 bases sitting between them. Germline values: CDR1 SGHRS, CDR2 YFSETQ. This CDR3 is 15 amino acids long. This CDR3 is CASSFLGTGYNEQFF. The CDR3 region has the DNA TGCGCCAGCAGCTTCCTGGGCACCGGGTACAATGAGCAGTTCTTC.

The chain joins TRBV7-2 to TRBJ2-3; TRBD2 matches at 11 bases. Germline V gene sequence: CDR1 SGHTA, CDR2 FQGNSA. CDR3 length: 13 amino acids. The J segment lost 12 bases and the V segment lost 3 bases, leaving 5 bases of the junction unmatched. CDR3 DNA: TGTGCCAGCAGCTTTTCTAGCGGGGGGTCCCAGTATTTT. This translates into CASSFSSGGSQYF.

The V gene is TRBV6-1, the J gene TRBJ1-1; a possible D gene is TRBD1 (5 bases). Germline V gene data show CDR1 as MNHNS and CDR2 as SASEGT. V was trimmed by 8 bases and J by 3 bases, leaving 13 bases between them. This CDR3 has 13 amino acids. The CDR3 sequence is CASGHLTDTEAFF. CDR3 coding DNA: TGTGCCAGCGGACATCTGACAGACACTGAAGCTTTCTTT.

In DNA, the CDR3 is TGTGCCAGTAGTACGAGGTCTTATGGGGCCAACGTCCTGACTTTC. It specifies CASSTRSYGANVLTF. The chain joins TRBV19 to TRBJ2-6; D remains ambiguous. Trimming cost V 4 bases and J 3 bases, with 10 bases left between them. CDR1 and CDR2 (germline): LNHDA, SQIVND (reference sequence). CDR3 size: 15 residues.

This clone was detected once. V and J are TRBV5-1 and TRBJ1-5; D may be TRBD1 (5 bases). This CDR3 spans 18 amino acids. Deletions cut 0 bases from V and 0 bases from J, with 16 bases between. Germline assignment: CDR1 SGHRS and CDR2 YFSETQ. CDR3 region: CASSLAQPGESSNQPQHF. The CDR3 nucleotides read TGCGCCAGCAGCTTGGCGCAGCCGGGGGAGTCTAGCAATCAGCCCCAGCATTTT.

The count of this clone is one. The CDR3 bases are TGTGCCAGCACTCCGAGCGGGGGGAACACCGGGGAGCTGTTTTTT. Its protein is CASTPSGGNTGELFF. V gene TRBV21-1 combines with J gene TRBJ2-2; the table's D call, TRBD2, has no DNA check behind it. TRBV21-1 is tagged as a pseudogene. This CDR3 is built from 15 residues.

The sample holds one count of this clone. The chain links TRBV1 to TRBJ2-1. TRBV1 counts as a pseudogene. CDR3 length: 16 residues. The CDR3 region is CTSSQGRTQRSNEQFF. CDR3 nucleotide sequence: TGCACCAGCAGCCAAGGCCGGACCCAGCGATCCAATGAGCAGTTCTTC.

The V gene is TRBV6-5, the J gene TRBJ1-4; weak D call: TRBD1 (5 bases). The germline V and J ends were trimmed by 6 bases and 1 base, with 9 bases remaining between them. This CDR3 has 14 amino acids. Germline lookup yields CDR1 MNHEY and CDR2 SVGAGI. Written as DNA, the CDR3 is TGTGCCAGCAGATCCCAGGGAACTAATGAAAAACTGTTTTTT. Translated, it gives CASRSQGTNEKLFF.

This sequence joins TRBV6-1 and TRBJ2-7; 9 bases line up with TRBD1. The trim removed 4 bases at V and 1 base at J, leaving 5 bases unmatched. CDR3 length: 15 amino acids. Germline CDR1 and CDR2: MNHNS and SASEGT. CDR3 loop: CASSVDRGESYEQYF. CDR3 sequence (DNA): TGTGCCAGCAGTGTGGACAGGGGAGAATCCTACGAGCAGTACTTC.

The CDR3 DNA is TGTGCCAGCAGCCTAAGGGACCGGAGCTCCTACGAGCAGTACTTC. Translated, it gives CASSLRDRSSYEQYF. This rearrangement joins TRBV5-5 to TRBJ2-7; the D gene could be TRBD1 or TRBD2 (5 bases each). The germline CDR1 and CDR2 sequences are SGHKS and YYEKEE (reference sequence). This CDR3 is 15 amino acids long. V gave up 4 bases and J gave up 0 bases, with 14 bases separating them.

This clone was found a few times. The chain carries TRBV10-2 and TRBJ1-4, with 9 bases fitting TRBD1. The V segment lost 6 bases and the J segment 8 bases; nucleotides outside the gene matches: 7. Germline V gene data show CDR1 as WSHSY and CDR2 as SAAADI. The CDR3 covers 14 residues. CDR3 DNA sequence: TGCGCCAGCAGCGATTGGACAGGGGAAGAAAAACTGTTTTTT. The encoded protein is CASSDWTGEEKLFF.

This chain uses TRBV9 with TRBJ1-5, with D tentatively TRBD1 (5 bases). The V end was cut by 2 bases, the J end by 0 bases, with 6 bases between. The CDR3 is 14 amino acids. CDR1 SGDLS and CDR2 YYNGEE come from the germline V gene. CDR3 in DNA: TGTGCCAGCAGCGTGGGACGTAGCAATCAGCCCCAGCATTTT. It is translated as CASSVGRSNQPQHF.

The CDR3 sequence: CSVAYTGQGEQFF. CDR3 DNA: TGCAGCGTTGCGTATACGGGGCAAGGTGAGCAGTTCTTC. The rearrangement joins TRBV29-1 to TRBJ2-1; the D call may be TRBD1 or TRBD2 (5 bases each). Germline CDR1 is SQVTM and CDR2 is ANQGSEA. The germline V and J ends were trimmed by 4 bases and 9 bases, with 16 bases remaining between them. The CDR3 covers 13 residues.

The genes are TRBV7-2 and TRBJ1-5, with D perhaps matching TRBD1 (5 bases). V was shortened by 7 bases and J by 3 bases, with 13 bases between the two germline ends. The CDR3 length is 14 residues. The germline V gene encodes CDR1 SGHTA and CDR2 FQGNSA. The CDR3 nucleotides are TGTGCCAGCACCAGCGACAGCAACAATCAGCCCCAGCATTTT. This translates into CASTSDSNNQPQHF.

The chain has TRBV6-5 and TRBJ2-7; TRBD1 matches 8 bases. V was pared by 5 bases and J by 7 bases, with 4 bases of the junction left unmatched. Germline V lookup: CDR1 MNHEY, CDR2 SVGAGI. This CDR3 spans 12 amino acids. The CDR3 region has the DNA TGTGCCAGCAGTCTTACAGGGGGGGAGCAGTACTTC. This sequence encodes CASSLTGGEQYF.

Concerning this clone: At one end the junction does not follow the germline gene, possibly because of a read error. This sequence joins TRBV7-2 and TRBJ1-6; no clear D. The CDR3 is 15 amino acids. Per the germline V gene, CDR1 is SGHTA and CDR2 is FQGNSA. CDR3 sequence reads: CASSQDPSVDSPLHF. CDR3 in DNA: TGCGCCAGCAGCCAAGATCCCTCAGTTGACTCACCCCTCCACTTT.

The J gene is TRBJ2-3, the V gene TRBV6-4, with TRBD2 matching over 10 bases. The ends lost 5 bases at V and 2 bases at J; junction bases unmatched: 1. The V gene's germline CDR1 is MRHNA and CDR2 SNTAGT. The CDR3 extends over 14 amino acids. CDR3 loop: CASSSGGATDTQYF. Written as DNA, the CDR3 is TGTGCCAGCAGTAGCGGGGGGGCCACAGATACGCAGTATTTT.

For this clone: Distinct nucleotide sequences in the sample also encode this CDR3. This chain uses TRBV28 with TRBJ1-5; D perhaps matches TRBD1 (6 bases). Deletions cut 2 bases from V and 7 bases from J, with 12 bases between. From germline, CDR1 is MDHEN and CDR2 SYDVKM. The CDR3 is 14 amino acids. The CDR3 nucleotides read TGTGCCAGCAGTTTAGCAGGGGTCAGGCAGCCCCAGCATTTT. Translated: CASSLAGVRQPQHF.